This T cell receptor (beta chain) was documented in a study of radiotherapy plus CTLA-4 blockade in lung cancer. Study results and limitations: TCR clones from tumors expanded in blood after radiotherapy plus ipilimumab.

On this clone itself: Its cognate antigen is unknown.

Sequencing used immunoSEQ multiplex PCR; TCRdb keeps in-frame clones, though not all of them. The table has fewer than 65,000 clones, 70% to 80% seen once. Trimming stripped 0 bases from V and 7 bases from J, with 9 bases between. CDR1 is GTSNPN and CDR2 is SVGIG in the germline V gene (reference sequence). This CDR3 is 12 amino acids long. This receptor was obtained from a human donor with non-small cell lung cancer who had a complete response to radiotherapy plus ipilimumab. The source material was peripheral blood, sampled from a patient treated with radiotherapy plus ipilimumab. V usage is TRBV30 and J usage is TRBJ1-2, with a possible D match to TRBD1 (6 bases). For the CDR3, the DNA is TGTGCCTGGAGTGTAATCAGGGGTGGCTACACCTTC. Amino acid sequence: CAWSVIRGGYTF.